This T cell receptor beta chain was obtained from a study of T cell changes during pregnancy in multiple sclerosis (dated by TCRdb to the late 2010s). As for the study more broadly: The study looked at changes in the T cell repertoire across pregnancy in women with multiple sclerosis.

V is pruned by 4 bases and J by 5 bases, leaving 8 bases of the junction without a gene match. CDR1 is given as GTSNPN and CDR2 as SVGIG, both from the germline V gene (reference sequence). The CDR3 runs 14 residues from the cysteine to the phenylalanine. CDR3 DNA only is kept here, 42 bases in frame from base 1. Turning to this clone: Its antigen remains unidentified. Within one base of it there is no much larger clone, and no base qualities were kept.

Libraries came from the immunoSEQ multiplex PCR assay. TCRdb re-hosts the immuneACCESS table, in-frame sequences only. Its copies lack some clones; in the studies checked, an unresolved V gene accounts for under half of them, and the cause for the rest is not known. The sample table contains more than 100,000 clones; only one count was recorded for 85% to 95% of them. Together, the top ten hold about 0.89% of the sample. The receptor was derived from a female donor with multiple sclerosis, enrolled in a pregnancy study. The chain was built from TRBV30 and TRBJ1-1; TRBD1 agrees with 9 junctional bases. The sequences come from peripheral blood, collected after pregnancy. This receptor carries the CDR3 CAWKVQGAGTEAFF. The DNA reads TGTGCCTGGAAGGTACAGGGGGCGGGTACTGAAGCTTTCTTT. Extended through the reference TRBV30 and TRBJ1-1 proteins, this CDR3 yields the full variable domain: SQTIHQWPATLVQPVGSPLSLECTVEGTSNPNLYWYRQAAGRGLQLLFYSVGIGQISSEVPQNLSASRPQDRQFILSSKKLLLSDSGFYLCAWKVQGAGTEAFFGQGTRLTVV.